These T cell receptor beta chains were read from a single sample in a study of blood T cell repertoires in COVID-19. Repertoires were generated with immunoSEQ multiplex PCR, while TCRdb's copy carries only in-frame clones and drops some. Of some 340,000 clones listed, over 70% are singletons. Sequencing was done on a sample of peripheral blood. These TCRs come from a man aged 25-40 years with active or convalescent COVID-19. The CDR3 runs from the conserved cysteine through the conserved F or W. The D gene is left open where the match is weak. Size is stated for part of the rows, as once, few or many counts, or as a class when the clone is expanded.

d_call	clone_size	j_call	v_call	cdr3_nt	cdr3_aa
TRBD1	.	TRBJ2-7	TRBV4-3	TGCGCCAGCAGCCAAAGGACAGGGGGCTACGAGCAGTACTTC	CASSQRTGGYEQYF
.	.	TRBJ1-5	TRBV30	TGTGCCTGGAGTGGGGGCCGGAGCAATCAGCCCCAGCATTTT	CAWSGGRSNQPQHF
.	.	TRBJ1-1	TRBV28	TGTGCCAGCAGTGTAACAGGGTTGTGGACCACTGAAGCTTTCTTT	CASSVTGLWTTEAFF
TRBD2	.	TRBJ2-7	TRBV11-1	TGTGCCAGCAGCTTATATGTAGCGGGGGGCTACGAGCAGTACTTC	CASSLYVAGGYEQYF
.	.	TRBJ1-3	TRBV12-3/TRBV12-4	TGTGCCAGCAGTAGCGAGGGAAACACCATATATTTT	CASSSEGNTIYF
TRBD2	.	TRBJ2-7	TRBV24-1	TGTGCCACCAGTGACTACGAGCGGGGGTCCTACGAGCAGTACTTC	CATSDYERGSYEQYF
.	.	TRBJ1-5	TRBV19	TGTGCCAGTAGTATACAGGGTGACAATCAGCCCCAGCATTTT	CASSIQGDNQPQHF
TRBD1	.	TRBJ1-3	TRBV7-9	TGTGCCAGCAGCAGCGACAGGGAATACGATGGAAACACCATATATTTT	CASSSDREYDGNTIYF
.	.	TRBJ1-5	TRBV7-9	TGTGCCAGCAGTCAAGGGGATAGCAATCAGCCCCAGCATTTT	CASSQGDSNQPQHF
TRBD2	.	TRBJ2-3	TRBV3-1/TRBV3-2	TGTGCCGCCGGGACTAGCGGGTCATCTAGCACAGATACGCAGTATTTT	CAAGTSGSSSTDTQYF
.	.	TRBJ1-1	TRBV6-5	TGTGCCAGCTTGGCCCTCACGGGGGACACTGAAGCTTTCTTT	CASLALTGDTEAFF
TRBD1	.	TRBJ1-2	TRBV15	TGTGCCACCACCGATCCTATGACAGGGAATTATGGCTACACCTTC	CATTDPMTGNYGYTF
TRBD2	.	TRBJ2-3	TRBV4-1	TGCGCCAGCAGGGGCGGGAGTTACACAGATACGCAGTATTTT	CASRGGSYTDTQYF
.	.	TRBJ2-7	TRBV28	TGTGCCACCCAGGCTCAAGCCCACGAGCAGTACTTC	CATQAQAHEQYF
.	.	TRBJ2-7	TRBV12-2	TGTGCAAGTCGCCAGTGCTTTCGCAGCTCCTACGAGCAGTACTTC	CASRQCFRSSYEQYF
.	once	TRBJ1-4	TRBV11-3	TGTGCCAGCGGAGCAGGGAGGAGTAAGAATGAAAAACTGTTTTTT	CASGAGRSKNEKLFF
TRBD1	.	TRBJ1-1	TRBV15	TGTGCCACCGGGCGTCCCGGGACAGGTAGAGCTTTCTTT	CATGRPGTGRAFF
TRBD1	.	TRBJ2-2	TRBV27	TGTGCCAGCAGTTTATGGGGGACAGGGGGCTCCGGGGAGCTGTTTTTT	CASSLWGTGGSGELFF
.	.	TRBJ1-2	TRBV10-3	TGTGCCATCAGTGTGGAAGGGGCCCTTCTTAACTATGGCTACACCTTC	CAISVEGALLNYGYTF
.	.	TRBJ2-7	TRBV7-2	TGTGCCAGCAGCTTAGGCGGGCGCCACTACGAGCAGTACTTC	CASSLGGRHYEQYF
.	.	TRBJ1-5	TRBV7-8	TGTGCCAGCAGCTTAATGGGGGCAGGGCAGCCCCAGCATTTT	CASSLMGAGQPQHF
.	.	TRBJ1-1	TRBV11-2	TGTGCCAGCAGCTTATCGTCGGGGGTCACTGAAGCTTTCTTT	CASSLSSGVTEAFF
TRBD2	.	TRBJ2-3	TRBV6-2/TRBV6-3	TGTGCCAGCAGTTACGTAGCGGGAGACTCAGATACGCAGTATTTT	CASSYVAGDSDTQYF
TRBD2	.	TRBJ2-7	TRBV7-6	TGTGCCAGCAGTCCTAGCGGGAGGGTGGTAAGCGAGCAGTACTTC	CASSPSGRVVSEQYF
.	.	TRBJ2-7	TRBV3-1/TRBV3-2	TGTGCCAGCAGCCCAGTCTGGACTGGCTCCTACGAGCAGTACTTC	CASSPVWTGSYEQYF
TRBD1	.	TRBJ2-4	TRBV5-1	TGCGCCAGCAGCGTGGACAGGGTAGCCAAAAACATTCAGTACTTC	CASSVDRVAKNIQYF
TRBD2	.	TRBJ2-4	TRBV19	TGTGCCAGTAGTCCCCCTAGCGGGACTGCCAAAAACATTCAGTACTTC	CASSPPSGTAKNIQYF
.	.	TRBJ2-7	TRBV6-6	TGTGCCAGCAGCCAACCGGGACAAATTTACGAGCAGTACTTC	CASSQPGQIYEQYF
.	.	TRBJ2-3	TRBV5-1	TGCGCCAGCAGCTCGGGACTGAGCACAGATACGCAGTATTTT	CASSSGLSTDTQYF
TRBD2	.	TRBJ2-7	TRBV2	TGTGCCAGCAGTGTTTCAGCGGGGGCCTACGAGCAGTACTTC	CASSVSAGAYEQYF
.	once	TRBJ1-1	TRBV11-3	TGTGCCAGCAGCCCCGGTACGGAGGCCACTGAAGCTTTCTTT	CASSPGTEATEAFF
.	.	TRBJ1-4	TRBV28	TGTGCCAGCAGTGACCGGGGAGGACGTTGGGAAAAACTGTTTTTT	CASSDRGGRWEKLFF
.	.	TRBJ1-2	TRBV3-1/TRBV3-2	TGTGCCAGCAGCCAACTTGGGGGGGATGGCTACACCTTC	CASSQLGGDGYTF
TRBD1	.	TRBJ1-2	TRBV10-3	TGTGCCATCAGTGAGACAGGGGGCGCCGGTGGCTACACCTTC	CAISETGGAGGYTF
TRBD1	.	TRBJ2-7	TRBV27	TGTGCCAGCAGTCCGACGACAGGGACCTACGAGCAGTACTTC	CASSPTTGTYEQYF
.	.	TRBJ1-1	TRBV7-2	TGTGCCAGCGGCAAGGACAGCAGGAACACTGAAGCTTTCTTT	CASGKDSRNTEAFF
.	few	TRBJ2-5	TRBV2	TGTGCCAGCAGTGTACGGAGGAGGGAGACCCAGTACTTC	CASSVRRRETQYF
.	.	TRBJ2-1	TRBV3-1/TRBV3-2	TGTGCCAGCAGCCTGAAAGGGGGATCCTACAATGAGCAGTTCTTC	CASSLKGGSYNEQFF
.	.	TRBJ1-6	TRBV10-3	TGTGCCATCAGTGAGGTTGGCGGGACTAATTCACCCCTCCACTTT	CAISEVGGTNSPLHF
TRBD1	.	TRBJ2-7	TRBV4-1	TGCGCCAGCAGCCCCCAGGGTGGAGGACAGGGGGCGGGCGAGCAGTACTTC	CASSPQGGGQGAGEQYF
.	.	TRBJ2-3	TRBV5-1	TGCGCCAGCAGCCTTAGCGGCAACGGGGATACGCAGTATTTT	CASSLSGNGDTQYF
TRBD1	.	TRBJ1-2	TRBV9	TGTGCCAGCAGCGTGAACAGGGGGAATGGCTACACCTTC	CASSVNRGNGYTF
.	.	TRBJ2-1	TRBV9	TGTGCCAGCAGACCTGCGACTACCTACAATGAGCAGTTCTTC	CASRPATTYNEQFF
TRBD1	.	TRBJ2-6	TRBV4-3	TGCGCCAGCAGCCAAGATCTTTGGGACAGGGGCGTTGTTCTCTCTGGGGCCAACGTCCTGACTTTC	CASSQDLWDRGVVLSGANVLTF
.	.	TRBJ2-3	TRBV30	TGTGCGGCGTCCCGGGGAATCAACACAGATACGCAGTATTTT	CAASRGINTDTQYF
.	.	TRBJ1-2	TRBV23-1	TGCGCCAGCAGTCAATCGGAGGGGTCAACTGGCTATGGCTACACCTTC	CASSQSEGSTGYGYTF